The 13 T cell receptor beta chains below all came from one sample that was sequenced in a study of blood T cells in healthy people across ages. Then a second PCR, running roughly 7 to 11 cycles, was carried out with a sample-barcoded 5' primer and a J-beta primer mix. TCRdb reanalysed the 5' RACE reads using MiXCR and keeps one entry per CDR3 protein. The table records 500,000 to 700,000 distinct CDR3 sequences, about 30% of them present only once. The material sequenced was blood. These receptors all come from a woman aged 80 or over in good health.

This chain joins TRBV7-2 and TRBJ1-2; D is unclear. CDR3 length: 16 residues. Germline V CDR1 and CDR2: SGHTA, FQGNSA. The germline V and J ends were trimmed by 4 bases and 1 base, with 16 bases remaining between them. The CDR3 reads CASSSLGSALNYGYTF. CDR3 in DNA: TGTGCCAGCAGCTCCCTTGGTTCAGCCCTTAACTATGGCTACACCTTC. Drawing the rest from reference TRBV7-2 and TRBJ1-2, the complete variable domain is GAGVSQSPSNKVTEKGKDVELRCDPISGHTALYWYRQSLGQGLEFLIYFQGNSAPDKSGLPSDRFSAERTGGSVSTLTIQRTQQEDSAVYLCASSSLGSALNYGYTFGSGTRLTVV.

The J gene is TRBJ1-1, the V gene TRBV28; TRBD1 agrees at 7 bases. Germline loops: CDR1 MDHEN, CDR2 SYDVKM. This CDR3 has 12 amino acids. With V trimmed by 6 bases and J by 8 bases, 6 bases remained unmatched. The CDR3 loop reads CASRTGLGEAFF. In DNA form, the CDR3 reads TGTGCCAGCAGGACAGGGCTCGGCGAAGCTTTCTTT.

In this sample, this clonotype turned up many times. The rearrangement uses TRBV10-3 and TRBJ2-7, with 7 bases aligning to TRBD1. The CDR3 is made up of 14 amino acids. V dropped 6 bases and J dropped 5; count of bases not matched to a gene: 10. In germline, CDR1 is ENHRY, CDR2 SYGVKD. CDR3 residues: CAIRITGVQDEQYF. CDR3 nucleotide sequence: TGTGCCATCAGAATTACAGGGGTCCAGGACGAGCAGTACTTC.

This clonotype appeared many times. This chain links TRBV7-3 with TRBJ2-7; D gene uncertain. The germline gives CDR1 SGHTA, CDR2 FQGTGA. This CDR3 has 15 residues. The V gene lost 6 bases and the J gene lost 1 base, with 16 bases spanning the gap. Written as DNA, the CDR3 is TGTGCCAGCAGTTCCTTACAGCTGACGTCCTACGAGCAGTACTTC. It is translated as CASSSLQLTSYEQYF.

This clonotype came up a few times. CDR3 amino acids: CASSPHSSGAPNYGYTF. In DNA form, the CDR3 reads TGTGCCAGCAGCCCCCACTCGTCGGGGGCCCCTAACTATGGCTACACCTTC. The chain employs TRBV9 and TRBJ1-2; D is perhaps TRBD1 (6 bases). Germline V lookup: CDR1 SGDLS, CDR2 YYNGEE. The CDR3 has 17 amino acids. V dropped 4 bases and J dropped 0 bases, with 19 bases sitting between them.

V and J are TRBV5-1 and TRBJ1-6; no firm D call. CDR1 and CDR2 (germline): SGHRS, YFSETQ. The V end lost 4 bases, the J end lost 0 bases, and 17 bases lay between the germline ends. This CDR3 comprises 18 residues. CDR3 DNA sequence: TGCGCCAGCAGCCTGCGCCCCGTGGGGAACTCCTATAATTCACCCCTCCACTTT. It encodes CASSLRPVGNSYNSPLHF.

The chain is built from TRBV20-1 and TRBJ1-1, with no clear D. Looked up from germline, CDR1 is DFQATT and CDR2 is SNEGSKA (reference sequence). The V and J ends lost 1 base and 3 bases respectively, with 15 bases between them. The CDR3 contains 15 residues. CDR3 sequence reads: CSARGLVGVDTEAFF. As DNA, the CDR3 is TGCAGTGCTAGAGGGCTCGTGGGCGTGGACACTGAAGCTTTCTTT.

The rearrangement joins TRBV4-2 to TRBJ1-3, with D perhaps matching TRBD1 (6 bases). CDR3 length: 17 amino acids. Germline assignment: CDR1 LGHNA and CDR2 YNFKEQ. Trimming left V 0 bases short and J 2 bases short, with 14 bases between. CDR3 loop: CASSQDSRGAAGNTIYF. DNA for the CDR3: TGTGCCAGCAGCCAAGATAGTCGGGGGGCGGCTGGAAACACCATATATTTT.

The V gene is TRBV30, the J gene TRBJ2-5; TRBD1 matches 8 bases. Germline V CDR1 and CDR2: GTSNPN, SVGIG (reference sequence). Germline trimming cut 5 bases from V and 1 base from J; bases unmatched to any gene: 0. The CDR3 is made up of 12 amino acids. CDR3 residues: CAWDRGQETQYF. The CDR3 DNA sequence: TGTGCCTGGGACAGGGGCCAAGAGACCCAGTACTTC.

The table lists this clonotype with a few counts. The V gene is TRBV21-1, the J gene TRBJ1-2. TRBV21-1 is flagged as a pseudogene. This CDR3 contains 16 residues. Here the CDR3 DNA reads TGTGCCAGCATCCGAGTTGCGCGCGTTCTTCGGGATGGCTACACCTTC. Amino acids: CASIRVARVLRDGYTF.

The rearrangement links TRBV15 to TRBJ1-5; D uncertain. The CDR3 length is 13 residues. Germline-derived CDR1 and CDR2 are LNHNV and YYDKDF (reference sequence). As DNA, the CDR3 is TGTGCGGCCTCAATAGGGTTTGATCAGCCCCAGCATTTT. It is translated as CAASIGFDQPQHF.

This clonotype was recorded many times. V and J are TRBV5-1 and TRBJ2-3; D uncertain. This CDR3 is 13 amino acids long. V was shortened by 4 bases and J by 4 bases, with 10 bases between the two germline ends. Germline V gene lookup returns CDR1 SGHRS and CDR2 YFSETQ. The CDR3 loop is CASSGAGADTQYF. For the CDR3, the DNA is TGCGCCAGCAGCGGTGCTGGGGCAGATACGCAGTATTTT.

This clonotype was counted a few times. A much larger clone lies one base from this, so it may be a read error. The V call is TRBV11-2, the J call TRBJ2-7; 8 bases match TRBD1. This CDR3 has 15 amino acids. Germline CDR1 is SGHAT and CDR2 is FQNNGV. V was clipped by 5 bases and J by 6 bases; unmatched bases: 12. The CDR3 sequence: CASSPRDRPDGEQYF. The DNA of the CDR3 is TGTGCCAGCAGCCCGCGGGACAGGCCTGATGGCGAGCAGTACTTC.